The clone carrying this TCR beta chain was detected only once. What it binds is unknown. Using viral peptide pools, the ViraFEST assay grew out antigen-specific CD4+ T cells prior to sequencing. Culturing for about ten days preceded CD4+ T cell isolation. Prior SARS-CoV-2 infection was absent in the vaccine recipients, as shown by negative nucleocapsid antibodies. A density of approximately 2 million PBMC per well was used; these cells were cultured with about 9.1 IU/ml IL-2 and roughly 10 ug/ml peptides. CDR3 length: 18 residues. Trimming cost V 1 base and J 0 bases; bases outside gene matches: 6. CDR1 is SGHRS, CDR2 YFSETQ, per germline. Only in-frame clones appear in the TCRdb table, and some are missing; sequencing was by immunoSEQ multiplex PCR. This table has about 65,000 clones, around 76% appearing once. This sample is drawn from a study of vaccination effects on CD4 cells after COVID-19. About the research overall: Two-dose BNT162b2 or mRNA-1273 vaccination was given to participants.

The sequence was collected from a human donor who received a COVID-19 vaccine. Here the sequenced sample was CD4+ T cells from PBMCs cultured with HCoV-NL63 spike peptides, taken before COVID-19 vaccination. This chain links TRBV5-1 with TRBJ2-6; 8 positions agree with TRBD2. DNA for the CDR3: TGCGCCAGCAGCTTGTTTGCGGGGGGCGTCTCTGGGGCCAACGTCCTGACTTTC. Translated, it gives CASSLFAGGVSGANVLTF.